The 19 T cell receptor beta chains below were found in one sample sequenced in a study of Ad26.COV2.S vaccination and SARS-CoV-2 variants. Sequencing was performed with immunoSEQ multiplex PCR; in TCRdb, only in-frame clones are kept and a portion is missing. The table records 380,000 or so clones, 83% of them present only once. Treatment indicated: about 20 received Ad26.COV2.S at low or high dose, single or two shots; roughly five received placebo; per-sample allocation not given. The samples were gathered on day 63 after the first injection of vaccine or placebo. The source material was peripheral blood, sampled in a trial of Ad26.COV2.S vaccine versus placebo. The receptors originated from a person between 18 and 59 years old who received the Ad26.COV2.S COVID-19 vaccine or a placebo.

V and J are TRBV7-9 and TRBJ1-1; 8 bases match TRBD1. Germline-derived CDR1 and CDR2 are SEHNR and FQNEAQ (reference sequence). CDR3 size: 15 residues. The V and J ends lost 5 bases and 0 bases, in that order; junction bases with no gene match: 5. CDR3 nucleotides: TGTGCCAGCAGCCCCCGGACAGGGATGAACACTGAAGCTTTCTTT. This sequence encodes CASSPRTGMNTEAFF.

The chain carries TRBV12-5 and TRBJ2-7; perhaps TRBD2 as D (6 bases). CDR1 is LGHNT and CDR2 is FRNRAP in the germline V gene. Trimming pared 0 bases from V and 8 bases from J, leaving 8 bases between. The CDR3 loop spans 12 amino acids. The DNA of the CDR3 is TGTGCTAGTGGTTTGGTGCGGGGACAGCAGTACTTC. Its translation is CASGLVRGQQYF.

The CDR3 loop is CASSSRQGSSYNEQFF. CDR3 nucleotides: TGTGCCAGCAGCTCCAGACAGGGGTCCTCCTACAATGAGCAGTTCTTC. V gene TRBV11-2 combines with J gene TRBJ2-1, with TRBD1 matching over 8 bases. The CDR3 runs 16 residues. The V gene's germline CDR1 is SGHAT and CDR2 FQNNGV. Trimming at V came to 4 bases and at J to 0 bases, leaving 5 bases not matched to a gene.

This sequence joins TRBV7-3 and TRBJ1-2; D remains unclear. V gave up 2 bases and J gave up 3 bases, with 13 bases separating them. Germline V gene data show CDR1 as SGHTA and CDR2 as FQGTGA. This CDR3 comprises 15 residues. The CDR3: CASSLSGGSDYGYTF. CDR3 nucleotides: TGTGCCAGCAGCTTATCAGGAGGGTCGGACTATGGCTACACCTTC.

The V gene is TRBV27, the J gene TRBJ2-7; D tentatively reads TRBD1 or TRBD2 (5 bases each). Germline assignment: CDR1 MNHEY and CDR2 SMNVEV (reference sequence). The length of the CDR3 is 17 residues. Trimming stripped 2 bases from V and 2 bases from J, with 19 bases between. This chain's CDR3 is CASSLGRGRDGTYEQYF. The CDR3 DNA sequence: TGTGCCAGCAGTTTAGGTCGGGGACGGGACGGTACCTACGAGCAGTACTTC.

This chain's CDR3 is CSVTSITGREQYF. DNA of the CDR3: TGCAGCGTTACGTCCATAACCGGCCGAGAGCAGTACTTC. The chain recombines TRBV29-1 with TRBJ2-7; D uncertain. Germline CDR1 reads SQVTM; CDR2 reads ANQGSEA. The CDR3 is made up of 13 amino acids. V lost 5 bases and J lost 7, with 18 bases in between.

This clone was detected once. The CDR3 region is CASSLPGSSYEQYF. The CDR3 region has the DNA TGTGCCAGCAGCTTACCCGGGAGCTCCTACGAGCAGTACTTC. The gene calls are TRBV13 and TRBJ2-7; possible D gene TRBD2, 6 bases. The CDR3 runs to 14 residues. Germline V gives CDR1 PRHDT, CDR2 FYEKMQ (reference sequence). V lost 2 bases and J lost 0, with 8 bases in between.

This clone occurred a few times. This may stem from a read error, because a much larger clone lies one nucleotide away. The V gene is TRBV28, the J gene TRBJ1-1, with no clear D. V lost 5 bases and J lost 0, with 7 bases in between. From germline, CDR1 is MDHEN and CDR2 SYDVKM. The CDR3 runs to 13 residues. For the CDR3, the DNA is TGTGCCAGCAGTGACGGCATGAACACTGAAGCTTTCTTT. Translation gives CASSDGMNTEAFF.

The chain combines TRBV30 with TRBJ2-7; TRBD1 agrees at 10 bases. The CDR3 length is 14 residues. Germline V CDR1 and CDR2: GTSNPN, SVGIG (reference sequence). Germline trimming cut 3 bases from V and 3 bases from J; bases unmatched to any gene: 5. The DNA of the CDR3 is TGTGCCTGGAGGGGACAGGGGAGGGGCTACGAGCAGTACTTC. It codes for CAWRGQGRGYEQYF.

The rearrangement uses TRBV5-5 and TRBJ1-1, with D hard to call. The ends were cut back, 4 bases at V and 0 bases at J, with 13 bases in the middle. Germline CDR1 and CDR2: SGHKS and YYEKEE (reference sequence). This CDR3 has 15 amino acids. The CDR3, as DNA: TGTGCCAGCAGCCCTGGACTGTTCATGAACACTGAAGCTTTCTTT. Encoded protein: CASSPGLFMNTEAFF.

CDR3 sequence (DNA): TGTGCCAGTAGTGCCTATAACACCGGGGAGCTGTTTTTT. It encodes CASSAYNTGELFF. V usage is TRBV19 and J usage is TRBJ2-2; D gene uncertain. Germline V gene sequence: CDR1 LNHDA, CDR2 SQIVND (reference sequence). Trimming pared 5 bases from V and 2 bases from J, leaving 6 bases between. The CDR3 length is 13 residues.

This clone was detected only once. The chain combines TRBV5-5 with TRBJ2-5; TRBD2 might be the D (5 bases). The length of the CDR3 is 15 residues. The V end was cut by 4 bases, the J end by 1 base, with 14 bases between. Germline CDR1 is SGHKS and CDR2 is YYEKEE (reference sequence). In DNA form, the CDR3 reads TGTGCCAGCAGCAGCCCCTGGGGAGCCCAAGAGACCCAGTACTTC. It yields the protein CASSSPWGAQETQYF.

CDR3 loop: CASSLAWGPRNEQFF. In DNA form, the CDR3 reads TGTGCCAGCAGCTTGGCTTGGGGCCCTCGGAATGAGCAGTTCTTC. The chain employs TRBV5-8 and TRBJ2-1, with D perhaps TRBD1 (5 bases). CDR3 length equals 15 residues. Trimming cost V 0 bases and J 7 bases, with 14 bases left between them. Germline V gene data show CDR1 as SGHTS and CDR2 as YDEGEE.

This chain joins TRBV5-1 and TRBJ2-3; TRBD1 matches at 8 bases. The CDR3 is 16 amino acids. CDR1 SGHRS and CDR2 YFSETQ come from the germline V gene. Losses at the gene ends were 5 bases for V and 0 bases for J; bases not matched to a gene: 8. The CDR3, as DNA: TGCGCCAGCAGACGACAGGGGCTATATAGCACAGATACGCAGTATTTT. Its protein product is CASRRQGLYSTDTQYF. The full variable domain, rest sourced from reference TRBV5-1 and TRBJ2-3, is KAGVTQTPRYLIKTRGQQVTLSCSPISGHRSVSWYQQTPGQGLQFLFEYFSETQRNKGNFPGRFSGRQFSNSRSEMNVSTLELGDSALYLCASRRQGLYSTDTQYFGPGTRLTVL.

This clone was detected once. V is TRBV11-3 and J is TRBJ2-7; 11 bases are shared with TRBD1. V lost 4 bases and J lost 3; bases outside the gene matches: 5. Germline V CDR1 and CDR2: SGHNT, YENEEA. CDR3 length: 15 amino acids. The CDR3 reads CASSYSGTGGYEQYF. Written as DNA, the CDR3 is TGTGCCAGCAGCTACTCCGGGACAGGGGGCTACGAGCAGTACTTC.

This clone has just a few counts. The rearrangement uses TRBV6-1 and TRBJ2-7; no clear D gene. V lost 3 bases and J 4 bases, leaving 10 bases between the germline ends. The germline V gene encodes CDR1 MNHNS and CDR2 SASEGT. The CDR3 has 13 residues. CDR3: CASSDRSRYEQYF. CDR3 nucleotides: TGTGCCAGCAGTGACAGAAGCAGGTACGAGCAGTACTTC.

This clone showed up just once. This chain uses TRBV6-2 or TRBV6-3 with TRBJ2-7; no definite D call. The CDR3 totals 13 residues. The V gene's germline CDR1 is MNHEY and CDR2 SVGEGT. Trimming shortened V by 4 bases and J by 5 bases, and 12 bases separated the two germline ends. The CDR3 region has the DNA TGTGCCAGCAGTTCCCTCTCTGGCCACGAGCAGTACTTC. Translated, it gives CASSSLSGHEQYF.

The chain has TRBV11-2 and TRBJ2-3; D may be TRBD1 or TRBD2 (5 bases each). V was trimmed by 0 bases and J by 1 base, leaving 11 bases between them. The germline gives CDR1 SGHAT, CDR2 FQNNGV. The CDR3 contains 16 residues. This CDR3 is CASSLDEGLGTDTQYF. The DNA of the CDR3 is TGTGCCAGCAGCTTAGATGAGGGGTTGGGCACAGATACGCAGTATTTT.

The rearrangement uses TRBV19 and TRBJ1-2, with D possibly TRBD1 on 6 matching bases. The length of the CDR3 is 12 residues. The germline V gene has CDR1 LNHDA and CDR2 SQIVND (reference sequence). Trimming stripped 7 bases from V and 2 bases from J, with 8 bases between. CDR3 nucleotides: TGTGCCAGTACCACAGGGAACTATGGCTACACCTTC. Translation: CASTTGNYGYTF.